This TCR beta chain was captured by sequencing in a study of beta chain features in type 1 diabetes. This clone has at least ten counts. No antigen is known for it. The sample holds other DNA sequences that translate to the same CDR3. Study-wide findings and caveats: In all four CD4+ subsets, TCRB CDR3 length was significantly, moderately reduced in type 1 diabetes.

Isolated RNA was reverse transcribed in full, so expressed TCRB transcripts were sequenced. The repertoire was sequenced with immunoSEQ multiplex PCR; TCRdb's copy has only in-frame clones and lacks some. The sample carries roughly 300,000 clones, 7% to 10% recorded once. The CDR3 loop spans 11 amino acids. Germline CDR1 MDHEN, CDR2 SYDVKM. Trimming removed 6 bases at V and 4 bases at J, with 5 bases between. The material sequenced was central memory CD4+ T cells from blood. The rearrangement uses TRBV28 and TRBJ2-3; D is undetermined. This TCR was sampled from a man aged 30 to 45 with type 1 diabetes. The CDR3 spells CASSTSDTQYF. The CDR3 coding sequence is TGTGCCAGCAGCACTTCAGATACGCAGTATTTT. The entire variable domain, with the rest obtained from reference TRBV28 and TRBJ2-3, is as follows: DVKVTQSSRYLVKRTGEKVFLECVQDMDHENMFWYRQDPGLGLRLIYFSYDVKMKEKGDIPEGYSVSREKKERFSLILESASTNQTSMYLCASSTSDTQYFGPGTRLTVL.